This entry concerns a single TCR beta chain. The V gene's germline CDR1 is GTSNPN and CDR2 SVGIG (reference sequence). The CDR3 sequence is 13 residues long. Trimming took 0 bases from V and 5 from J, leaving 11 bases between them. The record originates from a study of blood T cell repertoires in COVID-19. Here immunoSEQ multiplex PCR was the method, and the copy in TCRdb shows in-frame clones only, minus some. The sample lists fewer than 250,000 clones; 80% to 90% were seen once. Researchers sorted participants into cohorts using their self-reported clinical history. Sequencing was carried out using PBMCs or T cells enriched from blood (not recorded which). This sequence originates from a woman aged 25 to 39 who had been exposed to COVID-19. The chain has TRBV30 and TRBJ2-7; D might be TRBD1 (5 bases). CDR3 in amino acids: CAWSVLRADEQYF. CDR3 in DNA: TGTGCCTGGAGTGTACTCAGGGCCGACGAGCAGTACTTC.